Sequencing of this T cell receptor (beta chain) was carried out in a study of T cell responses to AZD1222 COVID-19 vaccine. The assay was immunoSEQ multiplex PCR, and TCRdb's table has in-frame clones only and misses some. This table holds roughly 80,000 clones, 75% to 95% found once. Study-wide results and caveats: Only six AZD1222 recipients tested seropositive at baseline. A reported finding is that nearly half of spike-specific TCRs target unmutated variant regions.

A word on this clone: Its antigen is unidentified.

This sequence originates from an adult who received the AZD1222 COVID-19 vaccine. Sequenced here: peripheral blood, sampled 28 days after the second AZD1222 dose.

Here the CDR3 DNA reads TGTGCCAGTAGTATCCGGGCAGGGGAAAGTGGCTACACCTTC. Amino acids: CASSIRAGESGYTF. The chain has TRBV19 and TRBJ1-2, with a tentative D call TRBD1 (6 bases). The V gene lost 3 bases and the J gene lost 7 bases, with 15 bases spanning the gap. Germline CDR1 reads LNHDA; CDR2 reads SQIVND (reference sequence). The CDR3 contains 14 residues.